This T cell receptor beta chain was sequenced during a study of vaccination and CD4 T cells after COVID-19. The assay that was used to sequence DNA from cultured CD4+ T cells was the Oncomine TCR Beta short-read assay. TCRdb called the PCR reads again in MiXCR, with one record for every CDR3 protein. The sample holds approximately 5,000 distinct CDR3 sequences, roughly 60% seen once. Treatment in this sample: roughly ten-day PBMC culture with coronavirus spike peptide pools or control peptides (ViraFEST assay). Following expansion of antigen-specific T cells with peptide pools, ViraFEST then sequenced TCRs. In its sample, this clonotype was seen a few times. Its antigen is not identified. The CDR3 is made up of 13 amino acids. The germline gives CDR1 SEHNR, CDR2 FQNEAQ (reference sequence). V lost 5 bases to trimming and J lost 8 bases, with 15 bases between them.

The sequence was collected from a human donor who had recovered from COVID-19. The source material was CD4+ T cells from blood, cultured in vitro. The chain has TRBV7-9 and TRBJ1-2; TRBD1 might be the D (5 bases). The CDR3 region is CASSLRVGDGYTF. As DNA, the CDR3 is TGTGCCAGCAGCCTGCGGGTGGGGGACGGCTACACCTTC.